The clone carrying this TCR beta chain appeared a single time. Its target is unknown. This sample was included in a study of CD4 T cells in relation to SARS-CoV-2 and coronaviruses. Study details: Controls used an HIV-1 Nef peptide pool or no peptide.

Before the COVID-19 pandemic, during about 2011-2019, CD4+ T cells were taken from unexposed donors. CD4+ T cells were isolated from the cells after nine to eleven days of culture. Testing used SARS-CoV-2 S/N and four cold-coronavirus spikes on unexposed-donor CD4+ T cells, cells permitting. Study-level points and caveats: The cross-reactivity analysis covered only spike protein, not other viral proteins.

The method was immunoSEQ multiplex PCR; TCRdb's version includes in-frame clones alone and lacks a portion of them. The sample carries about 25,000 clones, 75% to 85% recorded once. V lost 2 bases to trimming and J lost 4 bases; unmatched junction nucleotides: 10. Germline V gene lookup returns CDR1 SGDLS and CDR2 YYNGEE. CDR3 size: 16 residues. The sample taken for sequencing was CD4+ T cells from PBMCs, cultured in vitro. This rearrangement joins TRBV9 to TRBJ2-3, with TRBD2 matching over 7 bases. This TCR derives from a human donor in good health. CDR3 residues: CASSVRGGGSADTQYF. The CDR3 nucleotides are TGTGCCAGCAGCGTTCGGGGAGGCGGGAGCGCAGATACGCAGTATTTT.